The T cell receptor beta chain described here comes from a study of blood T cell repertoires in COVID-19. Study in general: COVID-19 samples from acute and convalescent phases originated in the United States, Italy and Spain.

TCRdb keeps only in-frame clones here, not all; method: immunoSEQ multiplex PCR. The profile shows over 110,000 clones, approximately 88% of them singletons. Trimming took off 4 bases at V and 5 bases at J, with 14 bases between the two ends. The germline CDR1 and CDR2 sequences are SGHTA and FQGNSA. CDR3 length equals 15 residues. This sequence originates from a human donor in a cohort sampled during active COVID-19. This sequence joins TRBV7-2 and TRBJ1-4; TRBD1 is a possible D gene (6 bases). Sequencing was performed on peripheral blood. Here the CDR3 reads CASSSPGGANEKLFF. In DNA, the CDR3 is TGTGCCAGCAGCTCCCCGGGGGGCGCCAATGAAAAACTGTTTTTT.